This TCR beta chain was sequenced for a study of T-cell reconstitution after alpha-beta-depleted transplantation in children. Library preparation (for TCRbeta) was performed with unique molecular identifiers. Using its own MiXCR run on the PCR reads, TCRdb lists one record per CDR3 protein. The data contain some 150,000 distinct CDR3 sequences, 8% to 10% of them seen just once; the ten biggest clones take up 15% to 20%. This clonotype was seen repeatedly, ten times or more. The CDR3 is 16 amino acids. Germline CDR1 SGHKS, CDR2 YYEKEE (reference sequence). V was clipped by 4 bases and J by 0 bases, with 17 bases between them.

This TCR came from a female patient between 2 and 15 years old who had a stem cell transplant for congenital amegakaryocytic thrombocytopenia, so the T cells may come from the graft donor. The sequencing here drew on PBMCs, mostly from graft donor cells, taken 180 days after TCRalphabeta/CD19-depleted stem cell transplant. The V call is TRBV5-5, the J call TRBJ2-7; tentatively, D is TRBD1 (5 bases). The CDR3 loop reads CASSPRVLQGSYEQYF. CDR3 in DNA: TGTGCCAGCAGCCCCCGGGTATTGCAGGGCTCCTACGAGCAGTACTTC. The whole variable domain, remainder taken from reference TRBV5-5 and TRBJ2-7, is DAGVTQSPTHLIKTRGQQVTLRCSPISGHKSVSWYQQVLGQGPQFIFQYYEKEERGRGNFPDRFSARQFPNYSSELNVNALLLGDSALYLCASSPRVLQGSYEQYFGPGTRLTVT.